This entry lists 10 T cell receptor beta chains sequenced from one sample in a study of response to subunit inactivated influenza vaccine. Using its own MiXCR run on the RT-PCR reads, TCRdb lists one record per CDR3 protein. The data contain about 300,000 distinct CDR3 sequences, around a fifth of them singletons. The sample was PBMCs from blood, taken about 20 months after vaccination. Receptors originate from a man in his fifties or sixties who received an inactivated influenza vaccine.

The V and J genes are TRBV7-2 and TRBJ2-1; D possibly corresponds to TRBD2 (6 bases). Trimming removed 2 bases from V and 6 bases from J, with 8 bases in between. Germline V gene sequence: CDR1 SGHTA, CDR2 FQGNSA. The CDR3 spans 13 residues. CDR3 DNA sequence: TGTGCCAGCAGCTTAAGGCGGGGCAATGAGCAGTTCTTC. This codes for CASSLRRGNEQFF.

This clonotype was found a few times. The chain's CDR3 is CASSLAIGTTEAFF. CDR3 coding DNA: TGTGCCAGCAGCTTAGCGATAGGGACCACTGAAGCTTTCTTT. This chain joins TRBV7-6 and TRBJ1-1; D may be TRBD1 (5 bases). V lost 0 bases, J lost 4 bases, and 9 bases lay in between. Germline values: CDR1 SGHVS, CDR2 FNYEAQ. The CDR3 sequence is 14 residues long.

The rearrangement uses TRBV18 and TRBJ2-7; D possibly corresponds to TRBD1 (5 bases). The CDR3 is made up of 13 amino acids. CDR1 and CDR2 (germline): KGHSH, LQKENI. V lost 3 bases and J lost 4, with 10 bases in between. The CDR3 region has the DNA TGTGCCAGCTCACCTCCAGGGAAATACGAGCAGTACTTC. Amino acids: CASSPPGKYEQYF.

This clonotype was seen a handful of times. The chain joins TRBV29-1 to TRBJ2-1, with a tentative D call TRBD2 (6 bases). Germline CDR1 is SQVTM and CDR2 is ANQGSEA. The V end lost 6 bases, the J end lost 9 bases, and 15 bases lay between the germline ends. The CDR3 length is 12 residues. The CDR3 region is CSVSISGAEQFF. The CDR3 DNA reads as TGCAGCGTAAGTATTAGCGGAGCTGAGCAGTTCTTC.

V usage is TRBV23-1 and J usage is TRBJ2-5; 8 bases agree with TRBD2. TRBV23-1 falls under the ORF class, with uncertain function. This CDR3 comprises 17 residues. V dropped 4 bases and J dropped 5; count of bases not matched to a gene: 15. The CDR3, as DNA: TGCGCCAGCAGTCCCCCACTATCAGCGGGAGTAGGCGAGACCCAGTACTTC. Translating gives CASSPPLSAGVGETQYF.

This clonotype was counted only a few times. At one end the junction does not follow the germline gene, possibly because of a read error. This chain uses TRBV7-9 with TRBJ2-3; D uncertain. Germline V lookup: CDR1 SEHNR, CDR2 FQNEAQ (reference sequence). The CDR3 consists of 14 residues. This CDR3 is CASSLAVGTDKQYF. CDR3 coding DNA: TGTGCCAGCAGCTTAGCGGTTGGCACAGATAAGCAGTATTTT.

Only a few counts were recorded for this clonotype. The chain combines TRBV7-9 with TRBJ1-1; D gene uncertain. This CDR3 is 15 amino acids long. The V gene lost 7 bases and the J gene lost 0 bases, with 15 bases spanning the gap. CDR1 and CDR2 (germline): SEHNR, FQNEAQ (reference sequence). CDR3 sequence: CASIETPGLNTEAFF. The CDR3 bases are TGTGCCAGCATCGAGACCCCGGGTTTGAACACTGAAGCTTTCTTT.

There are many counts of this clonotype. This chain links TRBV20-1 with TRBJ2-3; D is perhaps TRBD2 (6 bases). This CDR3 contains 15 residues. Trimming left V 4 bases short and J 0 bases short, with 14 bases between. CDR1 is DFQATT, CDR2 SNEGSKA, per germline (reference sequence). The CDR3 is CSATHRDLSTDTQYF. CDR3 nucleotide sequence: TGCAGTGCTACCCACCGGGACTTAAGCACAGATACGCAGTATTTT.

The genes are TRBV25-1 and TRBJ2-3; TRBD2 might be the D (5 bases). Germline assignment: CDR1 MGHDK and CDR2 SYGVNS. This CDR3 is built from 15 residues. The V gene lost 4 bases and the J gene lost 6 bases, with 17 bases spanning the gap. CDR3 amino acids: CASSAESIAYDTQYF. The CDR3, as DNA: TGTGCCAGCAGTGCGGAGTCGATAGCGTATGATACGCAGTATTTT. The variable domain in full, completed from reference TRBV25-1 and TRBJ2-3, reads EADIYQTPRYLVIGTGKKITLECSQTMGHDKMYWYQQDPGMELHLIHYSYGVNSTEKGDLSSESTVSRIRTEHFPLTLESARPSHTSQYLCASSAESIAYDTQYFGPGTRLTVL.

Ten or more counts support this clonotype. The CDR3 sequence: CSATPGQGVSNQPQHF. CDR3 nucleotide sequence: TGCAGTGCTACACCGGGACAGGGGGTTAGCAATCAGCCCCAGCATTTT. V gene TRBV20-1 combines with J gene TRBJ1-5; 11 bases align to TRBD1. The junction had 5 bases not matched to a gene; V was cut back by 4 bases and J by 0 bases. The CDR3 loop spans 16 amino acids. Germline values: CDR1 DFQATT, CDR2 SNEGSKA (reference sequence).